This T cell receptor (beta chain) is from a study of regulatory T cells in long-lasting Graves disease. About the research overall: The criterion for persistent Graves' disease was over 5 years of antithyroid drugs with positive TSH receptor antibodies. Study findings and constraints: Lower TCR diversity characterized persistent Graves' patients relative to newly diagnosed patients. Persistent disease was characterized by preferential usage of TRBV28, TRBJ1-2 and TRBJ2-5. Among persistent patients, a larger number of public clonotypes were shared (around 3,000) than among newly diagnosed patients (about 1,000).

This clonotype was seen ten or more times. Its target is unknown. As for time point: persistent/refractory GD, antithyroid drugs over 5 years with positive TRAb. PBMCs provided the RNA from which the TCR library was made. Looked up from germline, CDR1 is MNHNS and CDR2 is SASEGT. V shed 7 bases and J 5 bases; nucleotides not matched to a gene: 8. This CDR3 region has 13 residues. Arm-PCR with iRepertoire HTBI primers amplified the CDR3 regions for these TCR beta libraries. TCRdb re-analysed the multiplex PCR reads in MiXCR, keeping a single row per CDR3 protein. The sample lists around 450,000 distinct CDR3 sequences; 20% to 25% were seen once.

The receptor comes from a female donor with Graves disease. The V call is TRBV6-1, the J call TRBJ2-7; 7 bases are shared with TRBD2. The source material was peripheral blood mononuclear cells (PBMCs), sampled when the disease was refractory, from a patient treated with antithyroid drugs. CDR3 DNA: TGTGCCAGCACAAAGGGGAGGGCAAACGAGCAGTACTTC. Translation: CASTKGRANEQYF.